These 29 T cell receptor beta chains share one sample of origin, sequenced in a study of T-cell memory formation after mild COVID-19. One entry per CDR3 protein, called by TCRdb with MiXCR from the 5' RACE reads. The table has some 130,000 distinct CDR3 sequences, over 15% seen once. The sample consisted of PBMCs or a T cell subset sorted from them (not recorded which). These TCRs come from a man between 18 and 35 years old who had mild COVID-19 (a few samples of this study predate the infection). Cell type and time point are not known.

The chain uses TRBV7-2 and TRBJ1-1, with D uncertain. The CDR3 sequence is 12 residues long. V lost 3 bases, J lost 1 base, and 3 bases lay in between. Germline-derived CDR1 and CDR2 are SGHTA and FQGNSA. The CDR3 sequence: CASSFRNTEAFF. The CDR3 DNA is TGTGCCAGCAGCTTTAGGAACACTGAAGCTTTCTTT.

The sample holds a few counts of this clonotype. The rearrangement links TRBV5-1 to TRBJ1-1; TRBD1 matches 8 bases. From germline, CDR1 is SGHRS and CDR2 YFSETQ. J lost 2 bases, V lost 4 bases, and 7 bases had no gene match. The CDR3 runs to 15 residues. The CDR3 spells CASSPLAGGNTEAFF. The CDR3 bases are TGCGCCAGCAGCCCGCTCGCAGGGGGCAACACTGAAGCTTTCTTT.

This clonotype occurred a few times. The rearrangement joins TRBV6-6 to TRBJ1-5, with 9 bases that match TRBD1. In germline, CDR1 is MNHNY, CDR2 SVGAGI (reference sequence). CDR3 length equals 13 residues. Losses at the gene ends were 6 bases for V and 6 bases for J; bases not matched to a gene: 3. This chain's CDR3 is CASRRQGGQPQHF. In DNA, the CDR3 is TGTGCCAGCAGAAGACAGGGGGGTCAGCCCCAGCATTTT.

This clonotype appeared many times. The rearrangement uses TRBV29-1 and TRBJ1-1; tentatively, D is TRBD1 (5 bases). V was pared by 6 bases and J by 0 bases, with 17 bases between. This CDR3 spans 15 amino acids. Germline CDR1 reads SQVTM; CDR2 reads ANQGSEA. The CDR3 protein is CSVSSGWGMNTEAFF. DNA of the CDR3: TGCAGCGTCTCCTCAGGGTGGGGCATGAACACTGAAGCTTTCTTT.

The rearrangement links TRBV3-1 to TRBJ2-2; maybe TRBD2 (5 bases). CDR3 length: 15 residues. Germline CDR1 LGHDT, CDR2 YNNKEL (reference sequence). Trimming pared 5 bases from V and 0 bases from J, leaving 10 bases between. DNA of the CDR3: TGTGCCAGCAGCTATGGGAGTCCGAACACCGGGGAGCTGTTTTTT. Its protein product is CASSYGSPNTGELFF. The full variable domain, in which reference TRBV3-1 and TRBJ2-2 provide the parts outside the CDR3, is DTAVSQTPKYLVTQMGNDKSIKCEQNLGHDTMYWYKQDSKKFLKIMFSYNNKELIINETVPNRFSPKSPDKAHLNLHINSLELGDSAVYFCASSYGSPNTGELFFGEGSRLTVL.

This CDR3 reads CSVSGDRYEQYF. CDR3 DNA sequence: TGCAGTGTCTCGGGGGATCGGTACGAGCAGTACTTC. V and J are TRBV20-1 and TRBJ2-7; D might be TRBD2 (6 bases). Looked up from germline, CDR1 is DFQATT and CDR2 is SNEGSKA (reference sequence). The CDR3 consists of 12 residues. Deletions cut 7 bases from V and 4 bases from J, with 14 bases between.

This clonotype was picked up a small number of times. This rearrangement joins TRBV5-5 to TRBJ1-1; 7 nucleotides align to TRBD1. The V segment lost 3 bases and the J segment 7 bases; nucleotides outside the gene matches: 6. Per germline, CDR1 SGHKS and CDR2 YYEKEE (reference sequence). The CDR3 runs 13 residues. The CDR3 nucleotides are TGTGCCAGCAGCTCTCAGGGGGTTGGTGAAGCTTTCTTT. Encoded protein: CASSSQGVGEAFF.

The chain employs TRBV28 and TRBJ2-7, with 12 bases identical to TRBD1. There are 12 residues in the CDR3. Per the germline V gene, CDR1 is MDHEN and CDR2 is SYDVKM. Trimming cost V 6 bases and J 9 bases; bases outside gene matches: 3. CDR3 protein: CASSLGQGAQYV. CDR3 sequence (DNA): TGTGCCAGCAGCCTGGGACAGGGGGCGCAGTACGTC.

The V call is TRBV20-1, the J call TRBJ2-3; 9 bases match TRBD2. V shed 2 bases, J shed 1 base, and the junction held 7 bases outside the gene matches. Germline V gene data show CDR1 as DFQATT and CDR2 as SNEGSKA (reference sequence). The CDR3 loop spans 16 amino acids. CDR3 bases: TGCAGTGCTAGATCGTTTAGCGGGGGCGGCACAGATACGCAGTATTTT. It yields the protein CSARSFSGGGTDTQYF.

The genes are TRBV18 and TRBJ1-1; TRBD1 agrees at 7 bases. The junction had 10 bases not matched to a gene; V was cut back by 5 bases and J by 7 bases. Germline CDR1 is KGHSH and CDR2 is LQKENI. CDR3 length equals 14 residues. The CDR3 nucleotides are TGTGCCAGCTCATCGCCCGGGACAGCCTTTGAAGCTTTCTTT. The encoded protein is CASSSPGTAFEAFF.

This clonotype was detected many times. The rearrangement joins TRBV7-2 to TRBJ2-3, with D perhaps assigned TRBD1 or TRBD2 (7 bases each). Germline CDR1 SGHTA, CDR2 FQGNSA. The V end lost 6 bases, the J end lost 1 base, and 14 bases lay between the germline ends. This CDR3 is built from 15 residues. The CDR3 is CASSPGGAGTDTQYF. The CDR3, as DNA: TGTGCCAGCAGTCCAGGGGGGGCCGGCACAGATACGCAGTATTTT.

This clonotype was observed a few times. The rearrangement joins TRBV12-3 or TRBV12-4 to TRBJ2-5; TRBD2 matches at 7 bases. The J segment lost 4 bases and the V segment lost 10 bases, leaving 9 bases of the junction unmatched. CDR3 length: 13 amino acids. The CDR3 here is CATTLIAGETQYF. The CDR3 bases are TGTGCCACCACACTCATAGCGGGAGAGACCCAGTACTTC.

The genes are TRBV7-3 and TRBJ2-2; D gene uncertain. Germline CDR1 SGHTA, CDR2 FQGTGA. V was shortened by 1 base and J by 6 bases, with 18 bases between the two germline ends. This CDR3 has 17 amino acids. CDR3 amino acids: CASSLSLDPPNAGELFF. CDR3 DNA: TGTGCCAGCAGCTTAAGTCTTGACCCTCCAAACGCCGGGGAGCTGTTTTTT.

Only a few counts were recorded for this clonotype. V gene TRBV5-1 combines with J gene TRBJ2-2; possible D gene TRBD2, 6 bases. This CDR3 region has 15 residues. V shed 4 bases and J shed 2 bases, with 12 bases lying between them. Germline assignment: CDR1 SGHRS and CDR2 YFSETQ. CDR3 nucleotides: TGCGCCAGCAGCACCCCGGGACTTAACACCGGGGAGCTGTTTTTT. Translating gives CASSTPGLNTGELFF.

This clonotype has ten or more counts. The chain recombines TRBV5-1 with TRBJ2-1; D unresolved. V gave up 0 bases and J gave up 4 bases, with 17 bases separating them. The CDR3 extends over 17 amino acids. From germline, CDR1 is SGHRS and CDR2 YFSETQ. CDR3 nucleotide sequence: TGCGCCAGCAGCTTGGGAATTCTGGCGGTAGATTACAATGAGCAGTTCTTC. It translates to CASSLGILAVDYNEQFF.

The chain is built from TRBV10-3 and TRBJ1-5, with a tentative D call TRBD1 (5 bases). V lost 4 bases to trimming and J lost 7 bases, with 14 bases between them. This CDR3 spans 14 amino acids. The germline V gene has CDR1 ENHRY and CDR2 SYGVKD. In nucleotides, the CDR3 is TGTGCCATCAGTGTGGGGGTCACGGACCAGCCCCAGCATTTT. Residues: CAISVGVTDQPQHF.

V is TRBV5-1 and J is TRBJ2-1; no clear D gene. Between the trimmed V and J ends, which lost 3 bases and 2 bases, there was a span of 12 bases. Germline CDR1 and CDR2: SGHRS and YFSETQ. The CDR3 extends over 15 amino acids. The chain's CDR3 is CASSSDTYPYNEQFF. In DNA, the CDR3 is TGCGCCAGCAGCTCTGACACGTATCCCTACAATGAGCAGTTCTTC.

The rearrangement uses TRBV20-1 and TRBJ1-6; 9 bases are a match to TRBD1. In germline, CDR1 is DFQATT, CDR2 SNEGSKA (reference sequence). The ends lost 3 bases at V and 9 bases at J; junction bases unmatched: 9. The CDR3 extends over 15 amino acids. CDR3 sequence (DNA): TGCAGTGCTAGGACAGGGGGAAGCGGACGTTCACCCCTCCACTTT. It is translated as CSARTGGSGRSPLHF.

V usage is TRBV4-1 and J usage is TRBJ2-2; no reliable D call. The CDR3 extends over 12 amino acids. With 10 bases removed from V and 7 bases from J, the gap between germline ends came to 13 bases. Germline V CDR1 and CDR2: MGHRA, YSYEKL. As DNA, the CDR3 is TGCGCCATCGGCAATAAGGGCGGGGAGCTGTTTTTT. As protein: CAIGNKGGELFF.

J is TRBJ2-1 and V is TRBV5-6, with D tentatively TRBD1 (6 bases). This CDR3 has 16 residues. The germline gives CDR1 SGHDT, CDR2 YYEEEE. Between the trimmed V and J ends, which lost 4 bases and 0 bases, there was a span of 14 bases. The CDR3 sequence is CASSRLDSSSYNEQFF. The CDR3 nucleotides are TGTGCCAGCAGCCGCCTGGACAGTAGCTCCTACAATGAGCAGTTCTTC.

This clonotype was recorded at least ten times. The chain is built from TRBV11-2 and TRBJ2-7; D might be TRBD1 (6 bases). Trimming removed 2 bases from V and 4 bases from J, with 12 bases in between. CDR1 and CDR2 (germline): SGHAT, FQNNGV. The CDR3 is made up of 14 amino acids. This CDR3 reads CASSLTQGHYEQYF. CDR3 DNA: TGTGCCAGCAGCTTAACACAGGGTCATTACGAGCAGTACTTC.

This rearrangement joins TRBV20-1 to TRBJ2-7; TRBD2 agrees at 8 bases. V was pared by 2 bases and J by 3 bases, with 3 bases of the junction left unmatched. CDR1 DFQATT and CDR2 SNEGSKA come from the germline V gene (reference sequence). The CDR3 runs 13 residues. In DNA, the CDR3 is TGCAGTGCTAGATCCAGCGGGAGCTACGAGCAGTACTTC. This gives the protein CSARSSGSYEQYF.

J is TRBJ2-3 and V is TRBV15, with D possibly called TRBD1 or TRBD2 (6 bases each). The germline V gene has CDR1 LNHNV and CDR2 YYDKDF (reference sequence). There are 16 residues in the CDR3. V was cut by 1 base and J by 0 bases, with 11 bases left in between. The CDR3 reads CATSRGGAGSTDTQYF. CDR3 sequence (DNA): TGTGCCACCAGCAGAGGGGGGGCGGGGAGCACAGATACGCAGTATTTT. Full variable domain (remainder filled in from reference TRBV15 and TRBJ2-3): DAMVIQNPRYQVTQFGKPVTLSCSQTLNHNVMYWYQQKSSQAPKLLFHYYDKDFNNEADTPDNFQSRRPNTSFCFLDIRSPGLGDTAMYLCATSRGGAGSTDTQYFGPGTRLTVL.

This sequence joins TRBV19 and TRBJ2-2; D is unclear. Between the trimmed V and J ends, which lost 0 bases and 5 bases, there was a span of 4 bases. The CDR3 is 13 amino acids. Germline loops: CDR1 LNHDA, CDR2 SQIVND (reference sequence). Here the CDR3 reads CASSIDWTGELFF. DNA for the CDR3: TGTGCCAGTAGTATAGACTGGACCGGGGAGCTGTTTTTT. The entire variable domain, with the rest obtained from reference TRBV19 and TRBJ2-2, is as follows: DGGITQSPKYLFRKEGQNVTLSCEQNLNHDAMYWYRQDPGQGLRLIYYSQIVNDFQKGDIAEGYSVSREKKESFPLTVTSAQKNPTAFYLCASSIDWTGELFFGEGSRLTVL.

The chain has TRBV4-3 and TRBJ2-3; a possible D gene is TRBD2 (6 bases). V gave up 5 bases and J gave up 1 base, with 13 bases separating them. CDR1 is LGHNA, CDR2 YSLEER, per germline. CDR3 length equals 15 residues. The chain's CDR3 is CASSLGGDGTDTQYF. The DNA for the CDR3 is TGCGCCAGCAGCTTGGGGGGAGACGGCACAGATACGCAGTATTTT.

This clonotype was counted at least ten times. This rearrangement joins TRBV4-1 to TRBJ1-1; D is undetermined. CDR1 MGHRA and CDR2 YSYEKL come from the germline V gene. The ends were cut back, 0 bases at V and 1 base at J, with 6 bases in the middle. This CDR3 has 14 amino acids. The CDR3 coding sequence is TGCGCCAGCAGCCAAGATATCGGGAACACTGAAGCTTTCTTT. This translates into CASSQDIGNTEAFF.

V usage is TRBV6-5 and J usage is TRBJ1-3, with no clear D. The V and J ends lost 0 bases and 4 bases respectively, with 10 bases between them. Per the germline V gene, CDR1 is MNHEY and CDR2 is SVGAGI. This CDR3 has 15 amino acids. This chain's CDR3 is CASSYSSAGGNTIYF. The CDR3 coding sequence is TGTGCCAGCAGTTACTCGAGTGCTGGCGGAAACACCATATATTTT.

This clonotype came up many times. CDR3 residues: CASSLAGLAKNIQYF. Written as DNA, the CDR3 is TGTGCCAGCAGCTTAGCGGGTCTAGCCAAAAACATTCAGTACTTC. The gene calls are TRBV7-2 and TRBJ2-4; no reliable D call. Trimming cost V 0 bases and J 0 bases, with 6 bases left between them. This CDR3 has 15 amino acids. The germline CDR1 and CDR2 sequences are SGHTA and FQGNSA.

This chain joins TRBV20-1 and TRBJ2-5; tentative D call: TRBD2 (5 bases). The germline CDR1 and CDR2 sequences are DFQATT and SNEGSKA (reference sequence). Trimming stripped 3 bases from V and 7 bases from J, with 15 bases between. The CDR3 totals 13 residues. The DNA for the CDR3 is TGCAGTGCTAGCCCTACTAGATTCGGGACCCAGTACTTC. This encodes CSASPTRFGTQYF.